The T cell receptor beta chain under discussion was sequenced for a study of blood T cell repertoires in COVID-19. Using immunoSEQ multiplex PCR, the repertoire was profiled, and TCRdb retains in-frame clones only, with some absent. There are about 350,000 clones in the sample; about 90% occur only once, and roughly 0.94% lies in the top ten. Trimming removed 4 bases from V and 4 bases from J; junction bases left unmatched: 15. This CDR3 comprises 18 residues. Looked up from germline, CDR1 is SGHDN and CDR2 is FVKESK. This TCR was sampled from a woman aged 30 to 39 who had recovered from COVID-19. The rearrangement joins TRBV14 to TRBJ1-3; 8 bases are a match to TRBD1. The sample comprised PBMCs or T cells enriched from blood (not recorded which). This CDR3 reads CASSPRDRTPLAGNTIYF. The CDR3, as DNA: TGTGCCAGCAGCCCACGGGACAGGACCCCTCTGGCCGGAAACACCATATATTTT.